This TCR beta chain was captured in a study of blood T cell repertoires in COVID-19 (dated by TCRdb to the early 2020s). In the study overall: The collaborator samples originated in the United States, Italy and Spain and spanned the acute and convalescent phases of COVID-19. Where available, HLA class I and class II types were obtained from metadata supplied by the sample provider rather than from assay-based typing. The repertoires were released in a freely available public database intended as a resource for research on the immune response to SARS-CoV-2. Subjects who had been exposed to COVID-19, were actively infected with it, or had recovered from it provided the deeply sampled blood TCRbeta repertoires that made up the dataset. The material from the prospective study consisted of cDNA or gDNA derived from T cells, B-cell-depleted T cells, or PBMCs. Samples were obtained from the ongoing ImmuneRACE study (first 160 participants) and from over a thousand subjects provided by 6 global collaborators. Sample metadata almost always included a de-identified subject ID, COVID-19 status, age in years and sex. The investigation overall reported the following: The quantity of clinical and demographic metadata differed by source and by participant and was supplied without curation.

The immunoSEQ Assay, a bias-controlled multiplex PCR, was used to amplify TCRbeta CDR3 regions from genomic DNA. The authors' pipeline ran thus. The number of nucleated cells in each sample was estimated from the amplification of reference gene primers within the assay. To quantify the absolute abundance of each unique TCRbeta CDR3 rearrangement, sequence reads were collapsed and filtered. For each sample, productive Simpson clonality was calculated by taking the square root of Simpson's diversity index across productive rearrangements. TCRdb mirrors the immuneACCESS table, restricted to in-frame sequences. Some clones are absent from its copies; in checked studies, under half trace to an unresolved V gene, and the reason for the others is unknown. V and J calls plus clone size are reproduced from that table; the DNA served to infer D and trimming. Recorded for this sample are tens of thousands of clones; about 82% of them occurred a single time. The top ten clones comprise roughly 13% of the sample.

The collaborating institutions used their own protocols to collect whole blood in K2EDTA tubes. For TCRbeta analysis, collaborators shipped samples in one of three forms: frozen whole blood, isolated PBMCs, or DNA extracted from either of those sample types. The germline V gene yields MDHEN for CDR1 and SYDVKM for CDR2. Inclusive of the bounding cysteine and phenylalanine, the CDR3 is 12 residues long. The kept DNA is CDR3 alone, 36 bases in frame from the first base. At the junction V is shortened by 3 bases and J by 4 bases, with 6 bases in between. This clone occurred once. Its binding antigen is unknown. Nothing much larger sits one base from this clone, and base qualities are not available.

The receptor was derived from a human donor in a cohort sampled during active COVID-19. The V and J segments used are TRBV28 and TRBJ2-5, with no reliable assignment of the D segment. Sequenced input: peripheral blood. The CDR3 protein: CASSFLGETQYF. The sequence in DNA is TGTGCCAGCAGTTTCCTCGGAGAGACCCAGTACTTC.